This record concerns one T cell receptor beta chain sequence. Its target is not known. Each patient experienced a relapse that followed autologous stem cell transplantation, and brentuximab vedotin exposure varied. Responses achieved at best were complete response, partial response or progressive disease. The table came from immunoSEQ multiplex PCR; TCRdb's copy has only in-frame clones and leaves some out. The data show roughly 96,000 clones, about 91% seen once. These data are taken from a study of PD-1 blockade in classical Hodgkin lymphoma. Study-wide results and caveats: Complete responders possessed baseline diversity comparable to newly diagnosed patients. Lower baseline TCR diversity was reported for newly diagnosed patients than for healthy donors. A significant rise in TCR diversity was seen by C4D1 for CD4+ cells but not for CD8+ cells.

CDR1 and CDR2 from the germline V gene are SGHAT and FQNNGV. Trimming stripped 2 bases from V and 2 bases from J, with 9 bases between. This CDR3 has 14 amino acids. This chain uses TRBV11-2 with TRBJ2-5; D remains unclear. Source: peripheral blood mononuclear cells (PBMCs), taken before the second cycle of nivolumab. The origin of this receptor is a human donor with classical Hodgkin lymphoma. The CDR3 loop is CASSLKGLQETQYF. The CDR3 bases are TGTGCCAGCAGCTTAAAAGGGTTACAAGAGACCCAGTACTTC.